The rows below give T cell receptor beta chains drawn from one sample of a study of cytomegalovirus exposure and HLA in healthy donors. Assay used: immunoSEQ multiplex PCR; TCRdb lists only in-frame clones, some missing. The repertoire holds 90,000 to 120,000 clones, with around three quarters as singletons. Sequencing was done on a sample of PBMCs. The receptor source for this set is a woman under 30 in good health and CMV-seropositive. Both conserved end residues are part of each CDR3. The D gene is left open where the match is weak. Size tells how often a clone was seen (once, few, many) or the class of an expanded clone, and some rows leave it out.

>TRBD2|TRBV5-6|TRBJ2-1|many
TGTGCCAGCAGCTTGGGGATAACTAGCGGGAAAGGAAACAATGAGCAGTTCTTC
CASSLGITSGKGNNEQFF
>TRBD2|TRBV27|TRBJ2-1|.
TGTGCCAGCAGTGCACCACTAGCGGGAAGCGATGAGCAGTTCTTC
CASSAPLAGSDEQFF
>.|TRBV5-1|TRBJ1-1|.
TGCGCCAGCAGCCGAGATGCAGGGACTGCCGACACTGAAGCTTTCTTT
CASSRDAGTADTEAFF
>TRBD2|TRBV28|TRBJ2-3|.
TGTGCCAGCAGTTTAGGGATGTTAGCGGGAAGCACAGATACGCAGTATTTT
CASSLGMLAGSTDTQYF
>TRBD1|TRBV18|TRBJ2-7|.
TGTGCCAGCTCCAATTCCCCGGGACAGTCGAAGGAGCAGTACTTC
CASSNSPGQSKEQYF
>TRBD2|TRBV7-9|TRBJ2-5|.
TGTGCCAGCAGCCGCGGGACTAGCGGGAGTTGGGAGACCCAGTACTTC
CASSRGTSGSWETQYF
>TRBD1|TRBV5-1|TRBJ2-1|.
TGCGCCAGCAGCAGGACAGGGGAAACCAATGAGCAGTTCTTC
CASSRTGETNEQFF
>TRBD1|TRBV5-8|TRBJ2-2|.
TGTGCCAGCACTGGGAGAGGGGGCTGGACCGGGGAGCTGTTTTTT
CASTGRGGWTGELFF
>TRBD1|TRBV7-2|TRBJ1-2|.
TGTGCCAGCAGCTTAGCCGCCGGACAGGGCGTAGGCGGCTACACCTTC
CASSLAAGQGVGGYTF
>TRBD2|TRBV19|TRBJ2-3|.
TGTGCCAGTAGTAGGTCTAGCGGGACAGATACGCAGTATTTT
CASSRSSGTDTQYF
>TRBD2|TRBV29-1|TRBJ2-6|once
TGCAGCGCCGGTTGGGCTAGCGGGAGTGGTGGGGCCAACGTCCTGACTTTC
CSAGWASGSGGANVLTF
>.|TRBV7-2|TRBJ1-4|once
TGTGCCAGCAGCCAACAGGGTGGGAATGAAAAACTGTTTTTT
CASSQQGGNEKLFF
>.|TRBV30|TRBJ1-1|once
TGTGCCTGGAGTATGGAGGTTATGAACACTGAAGCTTTCTTT
CAWSMEVMNTEAFF
>TRBD2|TRBV19|TRBJ2-1|.
TGTGCCAGTAGACAAGGGACTAGCGGGAGGGCCTTCTACAATGAGCAGTTCTTC
CASRQGTSGRAFYNEQFF
>.|TRBV28|TRBJ2-3|once
TGTGCCAGCAGTTTATTCGTGGGAGTGGGATTTGGCACAGATACGCAGTATTTT
CASSLFVGVGFGTDTQYF
>.|TRBV7-9|TRBJ1-2|.
TGTGCCAGCAGCTCAGAACAGGGTACCCATGGCTACACCTTC
CASSSEQGTHGYTF
>TRBD1|TRBV28|TRBJ2-7|.
TGTGCCAGCAGTTCTCCAGGGACAGTCTACGAGCAGTACTTC
CASSSPGTVYEQYF
>TRBD1|TRBV2|TRBJ1-1|few
TGTGCCAGCTCGGGACAGTTGAACACTGAAGCTTTCTTT
CASSGQLNTEAFF
>TRBD2|TRBV5-1|TRBJ2-5|.
TGCGCCAGCAGCTCAGCGGGAGTAGGGGAGACCCAGTACTTC
CASSSAGVGETQYF
>TRBD1|TRBV19|TRBJ1-1|.
TGTGCCAGTAGTATAGGCCTCACGACAGGGGGCGAAACTGAAGCTTTCTTT
CASSIGLTTGGETEAFF
>TRBD1|TRBV28|TRBJ1-5|.
TGTGCCAGTCAGGGGGCTGCGGGCAATCAGCCCCAGCATTTT
CASQGAAGNQPQHF
>.|TRBV6-5|TRBJ1-5|few
TGTGCCAGCAGTTACTCGTCACAGAGCAATCAGCCCCAGCATTTT
CASSYSSQSNQPQHF
>TRBD1|TRBV29-1|TRBJ2-5|.
TGCAGCGTTGAAAGGGGGCTCCAAGAGACCCAGTACTTC
CSVERGLQETQYF
>.|TRBV7-9|TRBJ1-1|.
TGTGCCAGCAGCTTAGTGAGCTACACTGAAGCTTTCTTT
CASSLVSYTEAFF
>.|TRBV20-1|TRBJ1-1|.
TGCAGTGCTACTAGGAACACTGAAGCTTTCTTT
CSATRNTEAFF
>.|TRBV7-9|TRBJ2-7|few
TGTGCCAGCAGCTCCAAGACAGTTTTACTCTACGAGCAGTACTTC
CASSSKTVLLYEQYF
>TRBD1|TRBV2|TRBJ1-2|.
TGTGCCAGCTTCAGGGACAGGGGTAACTATGGCTACACCTTC
CASFRDRGNYGYTF
>TRBD1|TRBV27|TRBJ2-2|few
TGTGCCAGCAGACGACAGGGCTCAACACCCGGGGAGCTGTTTTTT
CASRRQGSTPGELFF
>.|TRBV11-3|TRBJ2-6|.
TGTGCCAGCACCCCGGGAAGTGCCTCTGGGGCCAACGTCCTGACTTTC
CASTPGSASGANVLTF
>.|TRBV29-1|TRBJ2-7|once
TGCAGCGTTAGACAAACCTACGAGCAGTACTTC
CSVRQTYEQYF
>TRBD2|TRBV2|TRBJ2-1|.
TGTGCCAGCAGCGGAAGCGGGAGAAAGGACAATGAGCAGTTCTTC
CASSGSGRKDNEQFF
>.|TRBV29-1|TRBJ1-1|.
TGCAGCGTTGGGGAGGGGGTGGTCACTGAAGCTTTCTTT
CSVGEGVVTEAFF